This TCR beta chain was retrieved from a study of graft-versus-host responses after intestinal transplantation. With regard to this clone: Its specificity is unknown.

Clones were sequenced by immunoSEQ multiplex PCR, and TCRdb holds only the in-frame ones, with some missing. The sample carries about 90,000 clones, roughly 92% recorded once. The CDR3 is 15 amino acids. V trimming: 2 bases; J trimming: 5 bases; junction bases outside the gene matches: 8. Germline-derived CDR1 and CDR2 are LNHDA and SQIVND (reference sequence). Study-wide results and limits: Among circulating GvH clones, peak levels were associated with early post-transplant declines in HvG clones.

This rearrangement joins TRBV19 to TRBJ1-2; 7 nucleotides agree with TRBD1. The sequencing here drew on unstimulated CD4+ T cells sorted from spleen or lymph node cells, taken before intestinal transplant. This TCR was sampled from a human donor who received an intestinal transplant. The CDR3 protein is CASSIRQGGSYGYTF. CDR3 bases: TGTGCCAGTAGTATAAGACAGGGCGGATCTTATGGCTACACCTTC.